These T cell receptor beta chains were read from a single sample in a study of molecular identifiers for immune sequencing clone quantification. MiXCR, run by TCRdb on the PCR reads, gives a single entry per CDR3 protein. The sample shows around 470,000 distinct CDR3 sequences, less than 30% of them seen only once. What was sequenced was naive CD8+ T cells from blood, with Jurkat cell RNA spiked in. The origin of the receptors is a human donor in good health. Some libraries in this study had Jurkat cell RNA spiked in. Each CDR3 is given with its conserved first and last residue. D genes are given only for firm matches. Clone size is stated in some rows and not others, as once, few, many or a class when expanded.

d_call: -; v_call: TRBV30; clone_size: few; j_call: TRBJ1-1; cdr3_aa: CAWSVYSRNTEAFF; cdr3_nt: TGTGCCTGGAGTGTCTACTCTAGGAACACTGAAGCTTTCTTT
d_call: TRBD2; v_call: TRBV4-3; clone_size: -; j_call: TRBJ2-7; cdr3_aa: CAGSPGAGDYKQYF; cdr3_nt: TGCGCCGGCAGCCCCGGGGCGGGAGACTACAAGCAGTACTTC
d_call: -; v_call: TRBV30; clone_size: -; j_call: TRBJ1-4; cdr3_aa: CAWSGLGATNEKLFF; cdr3_nt: TGTGCCTGGAGTGGTTTGGGTGCAACTAATGAAAAACTGTTTTTT
d_call: TRBD1; v_call: TRBV19; clone_size: many; j_call: TRBJ1-5; cdr3_aa: CASSIVERDRRQPQHF; cdr3_nt: TGTGCCAGTAGTATAGTGGAGCGGGACAGGCGGCAGCCCCAGCATTTT
d_call: -; v_call: TRBV19; clone_size: -; j_call: TRBJ2-2; cdr3_aa: CASSIYVGRNTGELFF; cdr3_nt: TGTGCCAGTAGTATTTATGTGGGTCGAAACACCGGGGAGCTGTTTTTT
d_call: -; v_call: TRBV9; clone_size: few; j_call: TRBJ1-1; cdr3_aa: CASSPVAGSTEAFF; cdr3_nt: TGTGCCAGCAGCCCAGTGGCTGGGAGCACTGAAGCTTTCTTT
d_call: -; v_call: TRBV3-1; clone_size: -; j_call: TRBJ2-7; cdr3_aa: CASTGQPSYEQYF; cdr3_nt: TGTGCCAGCACCGGACAGCCCTCCTACGAGCAGTACTTC
d_call: TRBD1; v_call: TRBV7-9; clone_size: -; j_call: TRBJ2-7; cdr3_aa: CASSLEDRGAYEQYF; cdr3_nt: TGTGCCAGCAGCTTAGAGGACAGGGGAGCCTACGAGCAGTACTTC
d_call: TRBD1; v_call: TRBV5-6; clone_size: few; j_call: TRBJ1-5; cdr3_aa: CASSGGQGIVNQPQHF; cdr3_nt: TGTGCCAGCAGCGGCGGACAGGGAATAGTGAATCAGCCCCAGCATTTT
d_call: -; v_call: TRBV7-9; clone_size: many; j_call: TRBJ1-6; cdr3_aa: CASSREGIRNSPLHF; cdr3_nt: TGTGCCAGCAGCCGTGAGGGGATTCGGAATTCACCCCTCCACTTT
d_call: -; v_call: TRBV6-5; clone_size: few; j_call: TRBJ1-2; cdr3_aa: CASSSWDTNNYGYTF; cdr3_nt: TGTGCCAGCAGTTCCTGGGACACGAATAACTATGGCTACACCTTC
d_call: TRBD1; v_call: TRBV5-6; clone_size: -; j_call: TRBJ2-3; cdr3_aa: CASSLGDSAQYF; cdr3_nt: TGTGCCAGCAGCTTGGGGGACAGCGCGCAGTATTTT
d_call: -; v_call: TRBV12-3/TRBV12-4; clone_size: few; j_call: TRBJ2-7; cdr3_aa: CASSLSGRLNEQYF; cdr3_nt: TGTGCCAGCAGTTTATCGGGGCGCCTGAACGAGCAGTACTTC
d_call: TRBD1; v_call: TRBV7-9; clone_size: -; j_call: TRBJ2-7; cdr3_aa: CASSSRDSDPYEQYF; cdr3_nt: TGTGCCAGCAGCTCCCGGGACAGTGACCCCTACGAGCAGTACTTC
d_call: -; v_call: TRBV20-1; clone_size: few; j_call: TRBJ2-7; cdr3_aa: CSARDWGASSYEQYF; cdr3_nt: TGCAGTGCTAGAGATTGGGGGGCCAGCTCCTACGAGCAGTACTTC
d_call: TRBD2; v_call: TRBV4-3; clone_size: -; j_call: TRBJ2-5; cdr3_aa: CASSQGEGLAGGLGQETQYF; cdr3_nt: TGCGCCAGCAGCCAAGGCGAGGGACTAGCGGGAGGGCTTGGACAAGAGACCCAGTACTTC
d_call: -; v_call: TRBV20-1; clone_size: few; j_call: TRBJ1-1; cdr3_aa: CSARRSAEAFF; cdr3_nt: TGCAGTGCTAGGAGGAGCGCTGAAGCTTTCTTT
d_call: -; v_call: TRBV29-1; clone_size: -; j_call: TRBJ2-7; cdr3_aa: CSAREGHANYEQYF; cdr3_nt: TGCAGCGCTCGAGAGGGCCACGCCAACTACGAGCAGTACTTC
d_call: TRBD1; v_call: TRBV4-3; clone_size: many; j_call: TRBJ2-7; cdr3_aa: CASSQNQGVYEQYF; cdr3_nt: TGCGCCAGCAGCCAAAATCAGGGGGTCTACGAGCAGTACTTC
d_call: TRBD2; v_call: TRBV27; clone_size: many; j_call: TRBJ2-7; cdr3_aa: CASRHTGGPPEQYF; cdr3_nt: TGTGCCAGCCGTCATACGGGGGGGCCCCCCGAGCAGTACTTC
d_call: -; v_call: TRBV5-5; clone_size: many; j_call: TRBJ2-5; cdr3_aa: CASSKPTDRETQYF; cdr3_nt: TGTGCCAGCAGCAAACCGACAGACCGAGAGACCCAGTACTTC
d_call: -; v_call: TRBV23-1; clone_size: -; j_call: TRBJ2-4; cdr3_aa: CASGPTTTEPTKNIQYF; cdr3_nt: TGCGCCAGCGGACCAACAACGACAGAACCCACTAAAAACATTCAGTACTTC
d_call: -; v_call: TRBV6-2/TRBV6-3; clone_size: -; j_call: TRBJ2-7; cdr3_aa: CASTNRVDEQYF; cdr3_nt: TGTGCCAGCACTAACAGGGTCGACGAGCAGTACTTC
d_call: TRBD2; v_call: TRBV3-1; clone_size: -; j_call: TRBJ2-1; cdr3_aa: CASSQGTSGEQFF; cdr3_nt: TGTGCCAGCAGCCAAGGGACTAGCGGAGAGCAGTTCTTC
d_call: -; v_call: TRBV4-3; clone_size: few; j_call: TRBJ2-7; cdr3_aa: CASSGGFSGEQYF; cdr3_nt: TGCGCCAGCAGCGGTGGGTTTTCGGGCGAGCAGTACTTC
d_call: -; v_call: TRBV7-9; clone_size: few; j_call: TRBJ2-1; cdr3_aa: CASSLRMNEQFF; cdr3_nt: TGTGCCAGCAGCCTGCGCATGAATGAGCAGTTCTTC
d_call: -; v_call: TRBV7-2; clone_size: many; j_call: TRBJ2-1; cdr3_aa: CASSLVGANNEQFF; cdr3_nt: TGTGCCAGCAGTTTGGTTGGAGCCAACAATGAGCAGTTCTTC
d_call: -; v_call: TRBV23-1; clone_size: many; j_call: TRBJ2-7; cdr3_aa: CASSQSAQGGEQYF; cdr3_nt: TGCGCCAGCAGTCAATCAGCCCAGGGCGGCGAGCAGTACTTC
d_call: -; v_call: TRBV7-6; clone_size: few; j_call: TRBJ2-3; cdr3_aa: CASSDRQRGTDTQYF; cdr3_nt: TGTGCCAGCAGCGACAGACAGAGGGGCACAGATACGCAGTATTTT